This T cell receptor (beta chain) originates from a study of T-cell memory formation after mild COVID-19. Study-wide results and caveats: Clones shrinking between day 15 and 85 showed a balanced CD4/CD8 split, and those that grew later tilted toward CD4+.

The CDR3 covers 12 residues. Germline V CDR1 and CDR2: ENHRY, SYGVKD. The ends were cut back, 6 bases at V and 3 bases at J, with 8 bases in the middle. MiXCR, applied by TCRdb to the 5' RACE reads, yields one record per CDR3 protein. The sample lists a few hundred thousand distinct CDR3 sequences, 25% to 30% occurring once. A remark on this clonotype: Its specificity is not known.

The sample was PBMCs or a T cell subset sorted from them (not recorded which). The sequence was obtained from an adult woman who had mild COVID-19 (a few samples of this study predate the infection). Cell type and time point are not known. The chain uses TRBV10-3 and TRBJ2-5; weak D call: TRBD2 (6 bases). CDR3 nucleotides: TGTGCCATCAGCGGGACTGAAGAGACCCAGTACTTC. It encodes CAISGTEETQYF.